Detailed here is one T cell receptor (beta chain). Its antigen remains unidentified. Base qualities are not at hand, and no much larger clone is one base apart. TCR beta CDR3 regions were amplified from RNA transcripts. For the first round of RT-PCR on the TCR CDR3, the HTBI primer set was used together with the Qiagen OneStep RT-PCR kit. The libraries were constructed in a second round of multiplex PCR and then size-selected and purified. Libraries were sequenced paired-end with 100 bp reads on an Illumina HiSeq2000. Per the source publication's procedure: SOAPnuke was used to process the raw data, removing reads that contained adapters or uncalled bases, had a mean Phred below 15, or lacked an exact match to the constant primer or identifier. COPE v1.2.5 was used to merge the high-quality paired reads, and each unique nucleotide sequence was defined as a clonotype. MiTCR v1.1 was used to align the clonotypes against IMGT TRBV, TRBD and TRBJ reference segments. Analysis was restricted to V-J combinations with a frequency above 0.0001, which covered 99.2% of repertoires. A TCS score was defined as the ratio between F50 (clonal expansion) and ExV (chaos), using BLOSUM62-based TCRdist between CDR3 peptides within each V-J. Welch's t-statistics and random forest reduced roughly 530 V-J features to about 12, which were used in a naive Bayes classifier (R e1071). The raw public reads went through TCRdb reprocessing: fastp at Q25, MiXCR clone calling, in-frame beta chains kept. Entries that share a CDR3 protein sequence are merged under the most common genes and DNA. These V and J calls derive from TCRdb rather than the authors' analysis. Across this sample there are under 300,000 distinct CDR3 sequences, with 13% to 15% seen only once. The top ten clones comprise about 14% of the sample.

This record comes from a study of T cells in Graves' hyperthyroidism and ophthalmopathy (dated by TCRdb to the late 2010s). About the study as a whole: Peripheral blood was collected at initial diagnosis, before any treatment. To identify distinguishing TCR V-J signatures, a discovery cohort of some 99 patients was used, comprising some 45 with Graves' ophthalmopathy and some 60 with stable Graves' hyperthyroidism. TCR Vbeta CDR3 sequencing of some 140 peripheral blood samples (around 45 ophthalmopathy, roughly 74 hyperthyroidism and 17 progressor patients) is reported in the paper. After sampling, hyperthyroidism patients received methimazole starting at 30 mg daily, and ophthalmopathy patients received high-dose intravenous methylprednisolone. For training and testing, the 80 to 100 patients in the discovery cohort were randomly divided in a 7:3 ratio. Prospective prediction of ophthalmopathy was tested in an independent validation cohort consisting of some 19 hyperthyroidism patients and some 17 patients who later progressed to ophthalmopathy. The study also compared thyroid tissue and blood T-cell repertoires from about 6 Graves' hyperthyroidism patients. Results and caveats for the whole study, not just this receptor: No statistical method was used to fix the sample size in advance, and group allocation was not hidden from the investigators. A 13 V-J signature model separated ophthalmopathy from stable hyperthyroidism, with nearly 90% sensitivity and 81.08% specificity in cross-validation and 80%/75% in testing. Blood samples also contained most of the expanded thyroid clonotypes (frequency above 0.001), which suggests that blood repertoires may reflect thyroid immune responses. In validation, the model predicted progression to ophthalmopathy a median of about 6.8 months before onset, with about 70% sensitivity and roughly 72% specificity.

CDR1 and CDR2, looked up from the germline V gene, are MDHEN and SYDVKM. The CDR3 holds 14 amino acids from the cysteine to the phenylalanine. The retained sequence is limited to the CDR3, 42 bases, with the frame set at the first base. V is shortened by 6 bases, J by 3 bases, and the region joining them spans 15 bases. Hyperthyroidism patients were aged 18 to 65 years and newly diagnosed, with disease duration of less than 2 months. Any patient with an uncontrolled infection, another autoimmune disease, pregnancy or lactation was excluded. Diagnoses relied on clinical symptoms, serum thyroxine and TRAb, thyroid ultrasound and orbital computed tomography. For progressor patients, blood was drawn at the first diagnosis of hyperthyroidism, before any ophthalmopathy symptoms had appeared. PBMCs were separated from about 10 ml of fresh peripheral blood using Ficoll-Paque density gradient centrifugation. Progressor patients were first diagnosed with Graves' hyperthyroidism and then developed ophthalmopathy during follow-up. Trizol reagent was used to extract total RNA, and RNA quality was then checked on an Agilent 2100 Bioanalyzer.

Sequenced sample: blood. This receptor was taken from a middle-aged woman with Graves' hyperthyroidism that later progressed to Graves' ophthalmopathy. The sequence links TRBV28 to TRBJ2-7; the D gene is perhaps TRBD2, on 5 matching bases. The CDR3 region has the sequence CASRYNLGSYEQYF. The DNA sequence follows: TGTGCCAGCAGATATAACCTGGGGAGCTACGAGCAGTACTTC.